There are a few counts of the clone carrying this TCR beta chain. Its antigen is still unknown. The CDR3 length is 14 residues. V lost 3 bases and J lost 5, with 17 bases in between. Germline CDR1 and CDR2: DFQATT and SNEGSKA (reference sequence). MiXCR, applied by TCRdb to the RT-PCR reads, yields one record per CDR3 protein. The sample lists 300,000 to 350,000 distinct CDR3 sequences; roughly a fifth were seen once. This entry is derived from a study of response to subunit inactivated influenza vaccine. Study outcomes and limitations: Authors suggested each seasonal influenza vaccination recruits few new T cells.

This specimen was PBMCs from blood, taken approximately 20 months after vaccination. V usage is TRBV20-1 and J usage is TRBJ2-7, with a possible D match to TRBD2 (5 bases). The source is a man in his fifties or sixties who received an inactivated influenza vaccine. The CDR3 spells CSASIWETSNEQYF. CDR3 DNA sequence: TGCAGTGCTAGTATATGGGAGACGTCCAACGAGCAGTACTTC.